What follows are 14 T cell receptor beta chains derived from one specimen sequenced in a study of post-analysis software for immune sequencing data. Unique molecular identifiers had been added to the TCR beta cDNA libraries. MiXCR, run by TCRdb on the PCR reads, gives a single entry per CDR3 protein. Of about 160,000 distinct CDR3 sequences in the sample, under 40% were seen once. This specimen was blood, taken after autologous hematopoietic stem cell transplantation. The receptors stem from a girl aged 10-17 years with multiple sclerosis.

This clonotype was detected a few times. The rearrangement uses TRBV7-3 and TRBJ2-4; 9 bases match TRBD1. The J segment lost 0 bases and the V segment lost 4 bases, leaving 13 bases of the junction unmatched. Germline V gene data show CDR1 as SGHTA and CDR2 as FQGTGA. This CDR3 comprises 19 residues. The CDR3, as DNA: TGTGCCAGCAGCTCCCGGGACAGGGCTAATCGCCTAGCCAAAAACATTCAGTACTTC. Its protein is CASSSRDRANRLAKNIQYF.

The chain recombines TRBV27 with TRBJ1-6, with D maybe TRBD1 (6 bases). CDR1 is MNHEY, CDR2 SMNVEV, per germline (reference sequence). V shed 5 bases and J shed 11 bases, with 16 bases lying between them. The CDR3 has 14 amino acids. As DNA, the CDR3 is TGTGCCAGCAGTCCCGGACAGCCGAGGCCACCCCTCCACTTT. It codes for CASSPGQPRPPLHF.

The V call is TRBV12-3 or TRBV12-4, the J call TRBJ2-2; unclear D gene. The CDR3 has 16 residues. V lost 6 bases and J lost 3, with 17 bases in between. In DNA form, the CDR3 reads TGTGCCAGCAGCCCCTCGGGCAGACCTGACACCGGGGAGCTGTTTTTT. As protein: CASSPSGRPDTGELFF.

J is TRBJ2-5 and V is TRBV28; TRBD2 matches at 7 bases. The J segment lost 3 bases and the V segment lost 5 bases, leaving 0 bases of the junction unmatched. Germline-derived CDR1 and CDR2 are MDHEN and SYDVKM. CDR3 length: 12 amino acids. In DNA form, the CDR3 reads TGTGCCAGCAGTGGGACTAAAGAGACCCAGTACTTC. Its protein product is CASSGTKETQYF.

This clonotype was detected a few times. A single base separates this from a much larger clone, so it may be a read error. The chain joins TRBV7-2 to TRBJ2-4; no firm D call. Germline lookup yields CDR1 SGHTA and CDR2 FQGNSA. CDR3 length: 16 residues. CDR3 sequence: CASSGPGPRAKSIQYF. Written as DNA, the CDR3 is TGTGCCAGCAGCGGCCCGGGCCCCCGGGCCAAAAGCATTCAGTACTTC.

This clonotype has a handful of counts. The CDR3 spells CASSFGPTDEQFF. The CDR3, as DNA: TGTGCCAGCAGCTTCGGGCCGACTGATGAGCAGTTCTTC. This chain uses TRBV5-6 with TRBJ2-1; no reliable D call. V was shortened by 2 bases and J by 8 bases, with 11 bases between the two germline ends. Germline values: CDR1 SGHDT, CDR2 YYEEEE. There are 13 residues in the CDR3.

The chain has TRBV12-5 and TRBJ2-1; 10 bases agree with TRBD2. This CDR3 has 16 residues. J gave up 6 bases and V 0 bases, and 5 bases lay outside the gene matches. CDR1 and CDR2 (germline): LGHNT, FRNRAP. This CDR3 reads CASGLVPSGRANEQFF. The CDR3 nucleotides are TGTGCTAGTGGTTTGGTACCGAGCGGGAGGGCCAATGAGCAGTTCTTC.

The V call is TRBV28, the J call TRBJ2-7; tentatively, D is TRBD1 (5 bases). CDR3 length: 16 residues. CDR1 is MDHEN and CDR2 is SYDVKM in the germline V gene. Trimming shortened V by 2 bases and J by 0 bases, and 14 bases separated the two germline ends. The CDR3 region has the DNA TGTGCCAGCAGTTTAGTTACAGGAGCCTTCTCCTACGAGCAGTACTTC. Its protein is CASSLVTGAFSYEQYF.

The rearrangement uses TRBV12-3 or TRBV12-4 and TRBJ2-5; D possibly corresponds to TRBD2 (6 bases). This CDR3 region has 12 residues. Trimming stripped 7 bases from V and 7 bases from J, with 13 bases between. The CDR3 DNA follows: TGTGCCAGCACCTCCTCCGGGGGGACCCAGTACTTC. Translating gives CASTSSGGTQYF.

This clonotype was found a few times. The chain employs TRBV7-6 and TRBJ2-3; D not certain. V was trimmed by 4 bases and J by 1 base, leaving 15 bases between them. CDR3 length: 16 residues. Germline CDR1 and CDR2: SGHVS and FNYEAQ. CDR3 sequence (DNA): TGTGCCAGCAGCTCTCGGGCTAGTGTAGGCACAGATACGCAGTATTTT. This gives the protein CASSSRASVGTDTQYF.

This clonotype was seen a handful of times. CDR3 in DNA: TGTGCCAGCAGTTACTTTGGAGGACTCCAAGAGACCCAGTACTTC. This sequence encodes CASSYFGGLQETQYF. The gene calls are TRBV6-5 and TRBJ2-5, with D possibly matching TRBD2 (5 bases). V gave up 1 base and J gave up 1 base, with 10 bases separating them. This CDR3 region has 15 residues. The germline gives CDR1 MNHEY, CDR2 SVGAGI.

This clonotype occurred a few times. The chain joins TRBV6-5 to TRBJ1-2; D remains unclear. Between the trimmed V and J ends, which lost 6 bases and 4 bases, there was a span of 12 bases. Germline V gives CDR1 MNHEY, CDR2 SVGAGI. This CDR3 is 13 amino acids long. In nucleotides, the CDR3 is TGTGCCAGCAGCCCCGGGTCCACCTATGGCTACACCTTC. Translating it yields CASSPGSTYGYTF.

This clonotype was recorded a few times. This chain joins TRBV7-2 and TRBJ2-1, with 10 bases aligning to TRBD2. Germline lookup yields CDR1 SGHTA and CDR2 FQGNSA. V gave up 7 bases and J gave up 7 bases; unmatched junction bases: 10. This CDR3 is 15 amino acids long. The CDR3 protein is CASTQGLAGVNEQFF. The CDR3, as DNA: TGTGCCAGCACGCAAGGGCTAGCGGGAGTAAATGAGCAGTTCTTC.

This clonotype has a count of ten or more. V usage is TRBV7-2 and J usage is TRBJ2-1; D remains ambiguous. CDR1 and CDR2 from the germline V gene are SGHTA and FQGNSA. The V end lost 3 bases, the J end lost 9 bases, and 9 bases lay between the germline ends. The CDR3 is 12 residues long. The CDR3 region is CASSFLGLEQFF. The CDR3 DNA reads TGTGCCAGCAGCTTCCTAGGTCTTGAGCAGTTCTTC. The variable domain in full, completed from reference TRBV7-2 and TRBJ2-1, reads GAGVSQSPSNKVTEKGKDVELRCDPISGHTALYWYRQSLGQGLEFLIYFQGNSAPDKSGLPSDRFSAERTGGSVSTLTIQRTQQEDSAVYLCASSFLGLEQFFGPGTRLTVL.